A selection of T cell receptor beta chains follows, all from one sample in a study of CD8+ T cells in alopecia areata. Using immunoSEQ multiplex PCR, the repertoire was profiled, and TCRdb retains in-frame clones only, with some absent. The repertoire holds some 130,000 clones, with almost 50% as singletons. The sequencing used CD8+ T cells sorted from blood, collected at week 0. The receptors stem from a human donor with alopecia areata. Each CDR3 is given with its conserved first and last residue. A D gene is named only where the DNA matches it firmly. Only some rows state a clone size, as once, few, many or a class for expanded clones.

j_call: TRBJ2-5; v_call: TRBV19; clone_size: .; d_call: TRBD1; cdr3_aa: CASRDGQGKETQYF; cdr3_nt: TGTGCCAGTAGGGATGGACAGGGGAAAGAGACCCAGTACTTC
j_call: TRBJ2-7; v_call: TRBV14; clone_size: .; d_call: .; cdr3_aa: CASSQDWRGEQYF; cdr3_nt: TGTGCCAGCAGCCAAGACTGGAGGGGCGAGCAGTACTTC
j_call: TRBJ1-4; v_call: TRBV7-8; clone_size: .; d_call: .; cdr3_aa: CASSLSAGFNEKLFF; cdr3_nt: TGTGCCAGCAGCTTATCAGCGGGGTTTAATGAAAAACTGTTTTTT
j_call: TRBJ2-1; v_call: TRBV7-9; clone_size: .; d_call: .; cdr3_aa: CASSLTGHQFF; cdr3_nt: TGTGCCAGCAGCTTAACGGGACATCAGTTCTTC
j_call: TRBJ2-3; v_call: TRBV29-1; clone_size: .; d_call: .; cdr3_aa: CSVEIQRQYF; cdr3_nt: TGCAGCGTTGAGATACAAAGGCAGTATTTT
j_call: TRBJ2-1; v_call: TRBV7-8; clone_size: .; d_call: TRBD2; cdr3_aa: CASSWGLAVGSNNEQFF; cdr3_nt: TGTGCCAGCAGCTGGGGACTAGCGGTGGGGAGCAACAATGAGCAGTTCTTC
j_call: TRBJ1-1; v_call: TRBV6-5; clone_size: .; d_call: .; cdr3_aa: CASRIGAEDTEAFF; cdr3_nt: TGTGCCAGCCGTATAGGGGCCGAAGACACTGAAGCTTTCTTT
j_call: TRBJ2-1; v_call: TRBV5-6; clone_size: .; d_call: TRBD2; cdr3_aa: CASSWGDASGGFF; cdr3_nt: TGTGCCAGCAGCTGGGGAGATGCTAGCGGGGGTTTCTTC
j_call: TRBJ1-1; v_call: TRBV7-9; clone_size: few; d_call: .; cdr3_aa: CASSLPENTEAFF; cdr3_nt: TGTGCCAGCAGCTTACCAGAGAACACTGAAGCTTTCTTT
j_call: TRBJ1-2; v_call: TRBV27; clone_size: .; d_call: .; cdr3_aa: CASSLAGANYGYTF; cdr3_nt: TGTGCCAGCAGTTTAGCAGGGGCTAACTATGGCTACACCTTC
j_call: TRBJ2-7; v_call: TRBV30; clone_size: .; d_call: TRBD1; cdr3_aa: CAWSAGQGSHEQYF; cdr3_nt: TGTGCCTGGAGTGCGGGACAGGGGTCCCACGAGCAGTACTTC
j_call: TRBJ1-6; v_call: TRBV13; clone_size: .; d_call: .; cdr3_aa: CASSLGPGSYNSPLHF; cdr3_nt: TGTGCCAGCAGCTTAGGCCCGGGCTCCTATAATTCACCCCTCCACTTT
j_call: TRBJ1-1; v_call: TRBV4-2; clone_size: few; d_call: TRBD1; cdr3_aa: CASSPGGSTEAFF; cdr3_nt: TGTGCCAGCAGCCCAGGGGGGAGTACTGAAGCTTTCTTT
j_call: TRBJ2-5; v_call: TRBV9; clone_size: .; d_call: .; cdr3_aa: CASSALSRDRTQYF; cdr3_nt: TGTGCCAGCAGCGCCCTGTCGCGGGACCGGACCCAGTACTTC
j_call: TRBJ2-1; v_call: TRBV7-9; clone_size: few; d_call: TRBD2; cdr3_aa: CASSTRGGSLAGYNEQFF; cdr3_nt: TGTGCCAGCAGCACGAGGGGAGGGAGTCTAGCGGGGTACAATGAGCAGTTCTTC
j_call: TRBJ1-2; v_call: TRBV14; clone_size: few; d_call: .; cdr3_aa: CASSQGGGAVYGYTF; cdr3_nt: TGTGCCAGCAGCCAAGGCGGAGGGGCCGTCTATGGCTACACCTTC
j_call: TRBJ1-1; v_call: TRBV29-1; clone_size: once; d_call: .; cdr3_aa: CSASGRGHTEAFF; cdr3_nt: TGCAGCGCCTCGGGGAGGGGACACACTGAAGCTTTCTTT
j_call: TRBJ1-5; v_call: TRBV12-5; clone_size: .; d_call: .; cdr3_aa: CASGLVGGGVYQPQHF; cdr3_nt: TGTGCTAGTGGTTTGGTAGGGGGAGGGGTTTACCAGCCCCAGCATTTT
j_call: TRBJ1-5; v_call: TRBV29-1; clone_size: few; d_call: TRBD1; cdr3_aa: CSVRDSEWGPQHF; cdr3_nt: TGCAGCGTGCGGGACAGCGAATGGGGGCCCCAGCATTTT
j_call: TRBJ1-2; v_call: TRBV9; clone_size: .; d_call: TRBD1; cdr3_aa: CASSPRDRGSYGYTF; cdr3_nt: TGTGCCAGCAGCCCCCGGGACAGGGGAAGCTACGGCTACACCTTC
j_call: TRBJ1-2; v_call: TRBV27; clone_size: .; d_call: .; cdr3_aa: CASSLGAGNGYTF; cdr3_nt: TGTGCCAGCAGTTTAGGGGCAGGCAATGGCTACACCTTC
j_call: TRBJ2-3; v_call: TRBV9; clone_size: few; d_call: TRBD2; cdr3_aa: CASSVRSGGSGTDTQYF; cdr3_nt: TGTGCCAGCAGCGTCCGATCGGGGGGGTCTGGCACAGATACGCAGTATTTT
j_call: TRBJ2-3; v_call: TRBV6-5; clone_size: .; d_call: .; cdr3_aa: CASGQGPTDTQYF; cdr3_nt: TGTGCCAGCGGTCAGGGTCCCACAGATACGCAGTATTTT
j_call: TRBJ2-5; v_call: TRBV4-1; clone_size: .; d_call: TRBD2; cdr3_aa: CASSQEWAGGGGQETQYF; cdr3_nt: TGCGCCAGCAGCCAAGAATGGGCTGGAGGCGGGGGTCAAGAGACCCAGTACTTC
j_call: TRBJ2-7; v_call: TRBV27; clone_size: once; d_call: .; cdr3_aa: CASNGQGIGYEQYF; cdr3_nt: TGTGCCAGCAACGGGCAGGGTATCGGTTACGAGCAGTACTTC
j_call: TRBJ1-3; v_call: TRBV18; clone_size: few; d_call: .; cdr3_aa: CASSPPDHTGNTIYF; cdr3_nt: TGTGCCAGCTCACCACCGGACCACACTGGAAACACCATATATTTT
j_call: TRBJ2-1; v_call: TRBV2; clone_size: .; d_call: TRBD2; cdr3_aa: CASRVAGGWNEQFF; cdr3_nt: TGTGCCAGCAGGGTAGCGGGGGGTTGGAATGAGCAGTTCTTC
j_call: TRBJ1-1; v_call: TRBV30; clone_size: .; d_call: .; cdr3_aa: CAWSKRENTEAFF; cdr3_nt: TGTGCCTGGAGTAAAAGGGAGAACACTGAAGCTTTCTTT
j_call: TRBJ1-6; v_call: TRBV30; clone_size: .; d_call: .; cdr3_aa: CAWARASYNSPLHF; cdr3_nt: TGTGCCTGGGCCCGGGCCTCCTATAATTCACCCCTCCACTTT
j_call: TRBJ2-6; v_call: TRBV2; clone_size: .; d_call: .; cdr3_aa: CASRGVVLPRSGANVLTF; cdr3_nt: TGTGCCAGCAGGGGGGTCGTGTTGCCACGCTCTGGGGCCAACGTCCTGACTTTC
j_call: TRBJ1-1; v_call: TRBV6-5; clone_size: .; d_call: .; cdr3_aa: CASSYSGGMNTEAFF; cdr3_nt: TGTGCCAGCAGTTACTCGGGGGGGATGAACACTGAAGCTTTCTTT
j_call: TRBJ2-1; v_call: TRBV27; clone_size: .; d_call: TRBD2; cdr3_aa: CASSSRLAGGHNEQFF; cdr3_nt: TGTGCCAGCAGTTCTCGACTAGCGGGGGGGCATAATGAGCAGTTCTTC
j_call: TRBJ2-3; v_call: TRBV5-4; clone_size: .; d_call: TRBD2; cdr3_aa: CASSLAPGAGVTDTQYF; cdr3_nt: TGTGCCAGCAGCTTGGCCCCCGGGGCGGGGGTCACAGATACGCAGTATTTT
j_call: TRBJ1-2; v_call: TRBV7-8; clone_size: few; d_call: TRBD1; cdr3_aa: CASSLDRGYGYTF; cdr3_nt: TGTGCCAGCAGCTTAGACAGGGGCTATGGCTACACCTTC
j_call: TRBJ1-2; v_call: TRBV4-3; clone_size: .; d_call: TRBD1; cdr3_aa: CASSQGDRGPYGYTF; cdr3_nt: TGCGCCAGCAGCCAAGGCGACAGGGGGCCCTATGGCTACACCTTC
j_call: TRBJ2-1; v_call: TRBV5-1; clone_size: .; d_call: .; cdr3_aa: CASSLIDQDRFF; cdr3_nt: TGCGCCAGCAGCTTGATCGATCAAGATCGGTTCTTC
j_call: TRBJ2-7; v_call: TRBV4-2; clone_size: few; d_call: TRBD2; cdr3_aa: CASGSRGLAGVASEQYF; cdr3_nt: TGTGCCAGCGGGTCCCGTGGACTAGCGGGCGTCGCTAGCGAGCAGTACTTC